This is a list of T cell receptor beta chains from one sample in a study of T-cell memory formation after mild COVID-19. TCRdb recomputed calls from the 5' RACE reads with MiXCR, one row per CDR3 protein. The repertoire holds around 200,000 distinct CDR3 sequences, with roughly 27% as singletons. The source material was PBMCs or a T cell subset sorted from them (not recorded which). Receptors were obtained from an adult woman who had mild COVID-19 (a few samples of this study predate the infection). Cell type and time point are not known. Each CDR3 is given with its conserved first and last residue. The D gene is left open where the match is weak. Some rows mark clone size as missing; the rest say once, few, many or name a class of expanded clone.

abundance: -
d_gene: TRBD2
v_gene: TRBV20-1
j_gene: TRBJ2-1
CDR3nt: TGCAGTGCCCTCGCCGGGACTAGCGCTTACAATGAGCAGTTCTTC
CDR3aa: CSALAGTSAYNEQFF

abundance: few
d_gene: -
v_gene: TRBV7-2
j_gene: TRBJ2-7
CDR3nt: TGTGCCAGCAGTCCCCGCGGAGCACTCTACGAGCAGTACTTC
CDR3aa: CASSPRGALYEQYF

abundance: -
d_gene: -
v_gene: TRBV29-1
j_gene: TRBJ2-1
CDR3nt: TGCAGCGCTGTAGAAAAGGTCCTCCTAAATGAGCAGTTCTTC
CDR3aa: CSAVEKVLLNEQFF

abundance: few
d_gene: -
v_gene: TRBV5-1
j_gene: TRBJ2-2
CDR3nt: TGCGCCAGCAGACCAGGGTTCACCGGGGAGCTGTTTTTT
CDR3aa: CASRPGFTGELFF

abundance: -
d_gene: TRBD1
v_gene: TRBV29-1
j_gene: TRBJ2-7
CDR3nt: TGCAGCGTAGCCGGACAGGGGATTTACGAGCAGTACTTC
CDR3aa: CSVAGQGIYEQYF

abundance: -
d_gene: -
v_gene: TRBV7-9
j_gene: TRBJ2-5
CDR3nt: TGTGCCAGCCGGCGTGGCGGGGTTGGGACCCTCGCGGAGACCCAGTACTTC
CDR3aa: CASRRGGVGTLAETQYF

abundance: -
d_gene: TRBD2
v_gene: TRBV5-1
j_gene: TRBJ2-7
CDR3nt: TGCGCCAGCAGTGTACTAGCGGACTACGAGCAGTACTTC
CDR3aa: CASSVLADYEQYF

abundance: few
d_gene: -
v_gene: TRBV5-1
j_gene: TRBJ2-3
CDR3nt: TGCGCCAGCAGGATGGGCACAGATACGCAGTATTTT
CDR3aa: CASRMGTDTQYF

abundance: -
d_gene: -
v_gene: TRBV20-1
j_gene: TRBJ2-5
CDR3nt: TGCAGTGCCGGTACCACAGGGAGGGGCCAAGAGACCCAGTACTTC
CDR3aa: CSAGTTGRGQETQYF

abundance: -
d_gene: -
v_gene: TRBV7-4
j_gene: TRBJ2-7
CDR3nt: TGTGCCAGCAGCCGTGGACAGATCTACGAGCAGTACTTC
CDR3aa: CASSRGQIYEQYF

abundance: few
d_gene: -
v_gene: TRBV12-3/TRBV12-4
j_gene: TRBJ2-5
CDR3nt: TGTGCCAGCAGTTCCCCTTTATCGGCAGGGGGGGAGACCCAGTACTTC
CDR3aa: CASSSPLSAGGETQYF

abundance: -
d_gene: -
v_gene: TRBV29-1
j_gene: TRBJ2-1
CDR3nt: TGCAGCGTTGTGGGTTTAGGGCCAGGCGCACAATATGAGCAGTTCTTC
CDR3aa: CSVVGLGPGAQYEQFF

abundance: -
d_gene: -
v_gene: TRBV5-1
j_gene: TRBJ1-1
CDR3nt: TGCGCCAGCAGCTTCGACGGGACGAACACTGAAGCTTTCTTT
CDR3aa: CASSFDGTNTEAFF

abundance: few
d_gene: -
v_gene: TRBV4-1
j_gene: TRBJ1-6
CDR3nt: TGCGCCAGCAGCCAAGACGGTACGCCTGGGTCCCTCCACTTT
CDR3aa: CASSQDGTPGSLHF

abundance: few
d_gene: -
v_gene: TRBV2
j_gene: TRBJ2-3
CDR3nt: TGTGCCAGCAATGGAGGGTACACAGATACGCAGTATTTT
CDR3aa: CASNGGYTDTQYF

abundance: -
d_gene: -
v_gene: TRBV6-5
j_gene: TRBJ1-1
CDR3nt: TGTGCCAGCAGACCTGGCGGGGCGCGGATGAACACTGAAGCTTTCTTT
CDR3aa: CASRPGGARMNTEAFF

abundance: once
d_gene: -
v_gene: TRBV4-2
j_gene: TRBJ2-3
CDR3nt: TGTGCCAGCAGCCCTCCCGAGGGGATAAGGAGGAGTTTT
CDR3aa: CASSPPEGIRRSF

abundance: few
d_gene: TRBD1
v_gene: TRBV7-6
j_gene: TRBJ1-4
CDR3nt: TGTGCCAGCAGCGCTACGACAGGGGGCATGGGTAGTGAAAAACTGTTTTTT
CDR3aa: CASSATTGGMGSEKLFF

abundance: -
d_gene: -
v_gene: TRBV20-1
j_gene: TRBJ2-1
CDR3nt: TGCAGTGCTAGGGCCTACAATGAGCAGTTCTTC
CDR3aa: CSARAYNEQFF

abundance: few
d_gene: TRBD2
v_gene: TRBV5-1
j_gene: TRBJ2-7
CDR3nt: TGCGCCAGCAGCTCCGCGACTAGCGGGACCTACGAGCAGTACTTC
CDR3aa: CASSSATSGTYEQYF

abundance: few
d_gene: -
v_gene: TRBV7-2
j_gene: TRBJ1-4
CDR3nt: TGTGCCAGCAGCTTAGCAGGGGCAGATGAAAAACTGTTTTTT
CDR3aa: CASSLAGADEKLFF

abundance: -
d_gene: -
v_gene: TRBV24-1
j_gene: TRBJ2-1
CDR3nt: TGTGCCACCAGTGACCCCGGGTTAAAGAGGAATGAGCAGTTCTTC
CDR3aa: CATSDPGLKRNEQFF

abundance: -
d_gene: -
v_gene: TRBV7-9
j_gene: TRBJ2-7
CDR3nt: TGTGCCAGCAGCGGTGAACAGGAATTCCTACGCGAGCAGTACTTC
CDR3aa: CASSGEQEFLREQYF

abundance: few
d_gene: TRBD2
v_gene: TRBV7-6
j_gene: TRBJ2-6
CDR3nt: TGTGCCAGCGGGACTAGCGTCAGCTCTGGGGCCAACGTCCTGACTTTC
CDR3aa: CASGTSVSSGANVLTF

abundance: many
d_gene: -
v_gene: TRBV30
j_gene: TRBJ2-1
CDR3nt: TGTGCCTGGAACAGGGAGGGTAACAATGAGCAGTTCTTC
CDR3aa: CAWNREGNNEQFF

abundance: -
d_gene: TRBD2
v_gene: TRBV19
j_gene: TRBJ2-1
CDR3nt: TGTGCCAGTAGTGAACAGGGCACTAGCGGGGTCTACAATGAGCAGTTCTTC
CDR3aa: CASSEQGTSGVYNEQFF